The 21 T cell receptor beta chains given below trace back to one sample, sequenced in a study of T-cell memory formation after mild COVID-19. TCRdb redid the calling of the 5' RACE reads with MiXCR, one entry per CDR3 protein. The sample comprises 400,000 to 450,000 distinct CDR3 sequences, roughly 18% of which are singletons, and under 25% rests with the top ten. Material: PBMCs or a T cell subset sorted from them (not recorded which). These receptors all come from a young man who had mild COVID-19 (a few samples of this study predate the infection). Cell type and time point are not known.

The chain uses TRBV11-2 and TRBJ2-7; 8 positions match TRBD2. With V trimmed by 1 base and J by 2 bases, 13 bases remained unmatched. CDR1 is SGHAT, CDR2 FQNNGV, per germline. The CDR3 covers 18 residues. CDR3 in amino acids: CASSLGIPDGAGAYEQYF. Written as DNA, the CDR3 is TGTGCCAGCAGCTTAGGCATTCCTGATGGAGCGGGGGCCTACGAGCAGTACTTC.

There are a few counts of this clonotype. V gene TRBV10-3 combines with J gene TRBJ2-7; the match to TRBD2 covers 11 bases. Germline loops: CDR1 ENHRY, CDR2 SYGVKD. V lost 3 bases and J lost 5; bases outside the gene matches: 6. CDR3 size: 15 residues. Here the CDR3 reads CAISERLAGFHEQYF. Written as DNA, the CDR3 is TGTGCCATCAGTGAACGACTAGCGGGGTTCCACGAGCAGTACTTC.

The rearrangement links TRBV20-1 to TRBJ1-4; the D gene is possibly TRBD1 (5 bases). Trimming removed 6 bases at V and 7 bases at J, with 12 bases between. CDR1 and CDR2 from the germline V gene are DFQATT and SNEGSKA (reference sequence). The CDR3 consists of 12 residues. This CDR3 is CSAERQGEKLFF. The CDR3 nucleotides are TGCAGTGCCGAAAGGCAGGGTGAAAAACTGTTTTTT.

The chain carries TRBV7-9 and TRBJ2-5; D is unclear. The CDR3 loop spans 13 amino acids. Trimming left V 7 bases short and J 3 bases short, with 12 bases between. Germline lookup yields CDR1 SEHNR and CDR2 FQNEAQ (reference sequence). The CDR3 DNA follows: TGTGCCAGCATCAAGGCGACTGAAGAGACCCAGTACTTC. It codes for CASIKATEETQYF.

There are many counts of this clonotype. The genes are TRBV20-1 and TRBJ1-3; 8 nucleotides agree with TRBD1. Germline CDR1 DFQATT, CDR2 SNEGSKA (reference sequence). The CDR3 consists of 15 residues. V lost 1 base, J lost 4 bases, and 6 bases stayed unmatched. CDR3 sequence (DNA): TGCAGTGCTAGAGTAGCTGGACAGGGAGGAAACACCATATATTTT. This sequence encodes CSARVAGQGGNTIYF.

This clonotype was seen more than once but under ten times. CDR3 protein: CATMDTRDGSQHF. The CDR3 DNA reads as TGTGCCACCATGGACACCCGAGATGGGTCCCAGCATTTT. This sequence joins TRBV24-1 and TRBJ1-5; the D gene is possibly TRBD1 (5 bases). V lost 8 bases and J lost 11, with 18 bases in between. Germline CDR1 KGHDR, CDR2 SFDVKD. The CDR3 consists of 13 residues.

The V call is TRBV5-4, the J call TRBJ2-2; 8 positions match TRBD2. This CDR3 is built from 15 residues. The trim removed 1 base at V and 5 bases at J, leaving 4 bases unmatched. Germline lookup yields CDR1 SGHNT and CDR2 YYREEE (reference sequence). CDR3 in DNA: TGTGCCAGCAGCTTGCGGGGGGGCGTGACCGGGGAGCTGTTTTTT. Amino acids: CASSLRGGVTGELFF.

The chain recombines TRBV7-2 with TRBJ2-4; perhaps TRBD2 as D (6 bases). From germline, CDR1 is SGHTA and CDR2 FQGNSA. Trimming removed 3 bases at V and 11 bases at J, with 14 bases between. There are 13 residues in the CDR3. The CDR3 here is CASSLASPGVQYF. In nucleotides, the CDR3 is TGTGCCAGCAGCTTGGCTAGCCCGGGGGTTCAGTACTTC. Combining the CDR3 with reference TRBV7-2 and TRBJ2-4 gives the whole variable domain GAGVSQSPSNKVTEKGKDVELRCDPISGHTALYWYRQSLGQGLEFLIYFQGNSAPDKSGLPSDRFSAERTGGSVSTLTIQRTQQEDSAVYLCASSLASPGVQYFGAGTRLSVL.

This clonotype was seen a handful of times. The rearrangement links TRBV5-1 to TRBJ2-1; D might be TRBD2 (6 bases). Germline-derived CDR1 and CDR2 are SGHRS and YFSETQ. The V end lost 4 bases, the J end lost 0 bases, and 17 bases lay between the germline ends. This CDR3 is 17 amino acids long. CDR3 nucleotide sequence: TGCGCCAGCAGCGCGGGACCGAACCCCGGCTCCTACAATGAGCAGTTCTTC. It codes for CASSAGPNPGSYNEQFF.

In its sample, this clonotype was seen a few times. The J gene is TRBJ2-7, the V gene TRBV5-8; D remains unclear. CDR1 is SGHTS, CDR2 YDEGEE, per germline. The CDR3 contains 13 residues. Trimming shortened V by 2 bases and J by 6 bases, and 12 bases separated the two germline ends. The CDR3 loop is CASSFGQFAEQYV. The DNA for the CDR3 is TGTGCCAGCAGCTTCGGGCAGTTTGCCGAGCAGTACGTC.

The gene calls are TRBV4-3 and TRBJ2-7; D remains unclear. The CDR3 consists of 15 residues. CDR1 is LGHNA and CDR2 is YSLEER in the germline V gene. V was cut by 0 bases and J by 3 bases, with 12 bases left in between. The CDR3 region has the DNA TGCGCCAGCAGCCAAGATGTACATCTCAACTACGAGCAGTACGTC. Its translation: CASSQDVHLNYEQYV.

This clonotype appeared a few times. The rearrangement links TRBV20-1 to TRBJ2-3, with 16 positions matching TRBD2. The germline CDR1 and CDR2 sequences are DFQATT and SNEGSKA (reference sequence). The CDR3 covers 16 residues. J was trimmed by 0 bases and V by 8 bases; bases with no gene match: 5. The CDR3 loop is CSHPGLAGGSTDTQYF. CDR3 DNA: TGCAGTCACCCGGGACTAGCGGGGGGGAGCACAGATACGCAGTATTTT.

The chain uses TRBV20-1 and TRBJ1-5, with D unresolved. The length of the CDR3 is 13 residues. Trimming stripped 1 base from V and 5 bases from J, with 9 bases between. Per germline, CDR1 DFQATT and CDR2 SNEGSKA (reference sequence). The CDR3 nucleotides are TGCAGTGCTAGAGGTCCGGGATATCAGCCCCAGCATTTT. Protein product: CSARGPGYQPQHF.

The CDR3 DNA reads as TGTGCCAGCAGTTACTCGAAGGGGGGGGCTGGCTACACCTTC. This gives the protein CASSYSKGGAGYTF. The chain combines TRBV6-5 with TRBJ1-2; a weak D match, TRBD1 (6 bases). Trimming pared 0 bases from V and 7 bases from J, leaving 12 bases between. The CDR3 is 14 residues long. In germline, CDR1 is MNHEY, CDR2 SVGAGI.

This clonotype was counted ten times or more. The chain uses TRBV7-2 and TRBJ2-3; D is undetermined. V lost 1 base and J lost 3, with 8 bases in between. This CDR3 spans 14 amino acids. Germline CDR1 and CDR2: SGHTA and FQGNSA. The CDR3 spells CASSLVVGTDTQYF. The CDR3 coding sequence is TGTGCCAGCAGCTTAGTGGTGGGGACAGATACGCAGTATTTT.

The V and J genes are TRBV6-6 and TRBJ2-5; D is possibly TRBD1 or TRBD2 (6 bases each). Trimming cost V 2 bases and J 5 bases, with 15 bases left between them. The CDR3 runs to 15 residues. Germline values: CDR1 MNHNY, CDR2 SVGAGI (reference sequence). CDR3 loop: CASSYLGGDRETQYF. CDR3 in DNA: TGTGCCAGCAGTTACCTGGGGGGCGACCGGGAGACCCAGTACTTC.

The table lists this clonotype with a few counts. The chain uses TRBV7-9 and TRBJ2-7; TRBD1 might be the D (6 bases). There are 13 residues in the CDR3. V was cut by 2 bases and J by 6 bases, with 11 bases left in between. Germline loops: CDR1 SEHNR, CDR2 FQNEAQ (reference sequence). The CDR3 nucleotides read TGTGCCAGCAGCTTACCCGACAGGAGCGAGCAGTACGTC. Translated, it gives CASSLPDRSEQYV.

Only a few counts were recorded for this clonotype. This rearrangement joins TRBV7-9 to TRBJ2-5, with 8 bases aligning to TRBD1. CDR3 size: 18 residues. Germline CDR1 and CDR2: SEHNR and FQNEAQ (reference sequence). After removal of 3 bases from V and 2 bases from J, the junction contained 14 bases not matched to a gene. In nucleotides, the CDR3 is TGTGCCAGCAGCTTGCCCCTCGCCTCCGACAGGGGACAAGAGACCCAGTACTTC. Its translation: CASSLPLASDRGQETQYF.

J is TRBJ2-3 and V is TRBV2; maybe TRBD2 (5 bases). The CDR3 length is 11 residues. The germline gives CDR1 SNHLY, CDR2 FYNNEI. V was pared by 8 bases and J by 9 bases, with 12 bases between. CDR3 amino acids: CASGGGGTQYF. The CDR3 bases are TGTGCCAGCGGCGGAGGAGGCACGCAGTATTTT.

The chain has TRBV9 and TRBJ1-4; D unresolved. V was clipped by 1 base and J by 8 bases, with 18 bases between them. The CDR3 has 16 amino acids. Germline assignment: CDR1 SGDLS and CDR2 YYNGEE. The CDR3 here is CASSVLDDPAREKLFF. The CDR3 bases are TGTGCCAGCAGCGTATTGGACGATCCGGCGAGAGAAAAACTGTTTTTT.

This clonotype was observed a handful of times. The V call is TRBV5-1, the J call TRBJ2-5; D may be TRBD2 (5 bases). The CDR3 is made up of 13 amino acids. The germline V gene has CDR1 SGHRS and CDR2 YFSETQ. V shed 7 bases and J shed 1 base, with 11 bases lying between them. CDR3 loop: CASLDAGQETQYF. CDR3 nucleotides: TGCGCCAGCCTGGACGCGGGCCAAGAGACCCAGTACTTC.